The clone carrying this T cell receptor (beta chain) was seen just once. Antigen unknown. These data are taken from a study of shared clonotypes between healthy human individuals. Points from the study as a whole: Despite large depth, rarefaction showed incomplete sorted-subset sequencing. Relative to clonotypes present in all four donors, those not shared had lower generation probabilities.

Assay used: immunoSEQ multiplex PCR; TCRdb lists only in-frame clones, some missing. Here the sample spans roughly 590,000 clones, roughly 95% being singletons. Naive CD8 cells lacked CD45RO, underwent positive selection for CCR7 and left out terminally differentiated effector memory CD45RA+ cells. Nashville, Tennessee was home to all donors, each a Caucasian adult. Germline CDR1 LGHNA, CDR2 YNFKEQ. J gave up 2 bases and V 5 bases, and 10 bases lay outside the gene matches. The CDR3 runs to 16 residues. Sequenced: naive CD8+ T cells sorted from blood. This chain connects TRBV4-2 to TRBJ2-7, with 9 bases that match TRBD2. The clonotype originates from a woman aged 25 to 39 in good health. The chain's CDR3 is CASSSQALAGTYEQYF. The CDR3 bases are TGTGCCAGCAGCTCCCAAGCTCTAGCGGGGACCTACGAGCAGTACTTC.